The rows below give T cell receptor beta chains drawn from one sample of a study of Graves' ophthalmopathy and Graves' hyperthyroidism. TCRdb analysed the multiplex PCR reads with MiXCR anew, one entry per CDR3 protein. Of hundreds of thousands of distinct CDR3 sequences listed, 20% to 25% are singletons. The sequencing input was peripheral blood. Receptor source: a woman aged 18-35 years with stable Graves' hyperthyroidism. Some clones in this sample may be carry-over from other donors' samples. CDR3s include the opening cysteine and the closing phenylalanine or tryptophan. The D gene is left open where the match is weak. Size values are once, few and many counts, or a class for expanded clones, and some rows have none.

DNA: TGTGCCAGCAGTTCCGGCCTCAAGACGTTATCTAGTTACGAGCAGTACTTC
CDR3: CASSSGLKTLSSYEQYF
D: NA
J: TRBJ2-7
size: NA
V: TRBV28

DNA: TGTGCCAGCAGCTTGGGATTAGGCACCGGGGAGCTGTTTTTT
CDR3: CASSLGLGTGELFF
D: NA
J: TRBJ2-2
size: few
V: TRBV7-9

DNA: TGTGCCAGCAACTCGGCCGGGCGCTACTATGGCTACACCTTC
CDR3: CASNSAGRYYGYTF
D: NA
J: TRBJ1-2
size: many
V: TRBV7-2

DNA: TGTGCCAGCTCACCAACAGATGGACAGGGGACGTCGCAGTACTTC
CDR3: CASSPTDGQGTSQYF
D: TRBD1
J: TRBJ2-7
size: NA
V: TRBV18

DNA: TGTGCCAGCAGTTTGTCGGGGAGAAGACCCTACGAGCAGTACTTC
CDR3: CASSLSGRRPYEQYF
D: NA
J: TRBJ2-7
size: many
V: TRBV12-3/TRBV12-4

DNA: TGCAGTGCTAGAGATTTTGCCTCTAGCGGGGGGGCCTACGAGCAGTACTTC
CDR3: CSARDFASSGGAYEQYF
D: TRBD2
J: TRBJ2-7
size: few
V: TRBV20-1

DNA: TGCGCCAGCAGCTTGGAGGGGACAGGAATGAGCTCCTATAATTCACCCCTCCACTTT
CDR3: CASSLEGTGMSSYNSPLHF
D: TRBD1
J: TRBJ1-6
size: NA
V: TRBV5-1

DNA: TGTGCCAGCAGCATTATACGGGGAACGCCCTGGGGAGGCAATCAGCCCCAGCATTTT
CDR3: CASSIIRGTPWGGNQPQHF
D: NA
J: TRBJ1-5
size: many
V: TRBV28

DNA: TGTGCCAGTAGTATACGTCGGGAGATATACTATGGCTACACCTTC
CDR3: CASSIRREIYYGYTF
D: NA
J: TRBJ1-2
size: NA
V: TRBV19

DNA: TGCAGTGCTAGAGCGGAGGGGGCCCAGTACTTC
CDR3: CSARAEGAQYF
D: NA
J: TRBJ2-5
size: many
V: TRBV20-1

DNA: TGTGCCAGTAGGACACAGGGACAGGGGGCCGGCTACACCTTC
CDR3: CASRTQGQGAGYTF
D: TRBD1
J: TRBJ1-2
size: few
V: TRBV19

DNA: TGTGCCAGCAGTGAATATTTGGAGGGGACTGAAGCTTTCTTT
CDR3: CASSEYLEGTEAFF
D: NA
J: TRBJ1-1
size: many
V: TRBV6-1

DNA: TGTGCCTGGAGTTGGGGGAGAGGAACTGAAGCTTTCTTT
CDR3: CAWSWGRGTEAFF
D: NA
J: TRBJ1-1
size: NA
V: TRBV30

DNA: TGTGCCAGCAGCGTCGGGACAGGTGTTGCGTACTTC
CDR3: CASSVGTGVAYF
D: TRBD1
J: TRBJ2-7
size: NA
V: TRBV11-2

DNA: TGTGCCAGCAGTATACAGGATAATCAGCCCCAGCATTTT
CDR3: CASSIQDNQPQHF
D: NA
J: TRBJ1-5
size: many
V: TRBV12-3/TRBV12-4

DNA: TGTGCCAGCAGTTACGACGTATGGGGAGCCAAAAACATTAAGTACTTC
CDR3: CASSYDVWGAKNIKYF
D: NA
J: TRBJ2-4
size: few
V: TRBV6-5

DNA: TGTGCCAGCAGCTTAGCCGTACAAAACTCCTACGAGCAGTACTTC
CDR3: CASSLAVQNSYEQYF
D: NA
J: TRBJ2-7
size: many
V: TRBV7-8

DNA: TGTGCCAGCAGTTTATCCCCAGTGGGCACTGAAGCTTTCTTT
CDR3: CASSLSPVGTEAFF
D: NA
J: TRBJ1-1
size: few
V: TRBV27

DNA: TGTGCCAGCAGTTTAGTGTCCGCAGGTACAGATCAGCCCCAGCATTTT
CDR3: CASSLVSAGTDQPQHF
D: NA
J: TRBJ1-5
size: NA
V: TRBV28

DNA: TGTGCCAGCAGAAACGGGGCTTGGGATCGAGAAGAGACCCAGTACTTC
CDR3: CASRNGAWDREETQYF
D: NA
J: TRBJ2-5
size: many
V: TRBV27

DNA: TGTGCCAGCAGCCAAGGTTTCGGACTTGGCTACGAGCAGTACTTC
CDR3: CASSQGFGLGYEQYF
D: NA
J: TRBJ2-7
size: many
V: TRBV4-2

DNA: TGTGCCACCTCAGGTCTAGGGGGTAGGAATTCACCCCTCCACTTT
CDR3: CATSGLGGRNSPLHF
D: NA
J: TRBJ1-6
size: few
V: TRBV2

DNA: TGTGCCAGTAGTCCGAACAGGGGGGTAAGGACTGAAGCTTTCTTT
CDR3: CASSPNRGVRTEAFF
D: TRBD1
J: TRBJ1-1
size: many
V: TRBV19

DNA: TGTGCCAGCAGTGAGGGTTTTTCGGCTTTCTTT
CDR3: CASSEGFSAFF
D: NA
J: TRBJ1-1
size: NA
V: TRBV2

DNA: TGTGCCAGCAGTCTCGTCGGACTAGATAAGATCTTC
CDR3: CASSLVGLDKIF
D: TRBD2
J: TRBJ2-4
size: many
V: TRBV12-3/TRBV12-4

DNA: TGTGCCAGCAGCCAAGAGGGGAGGGTCGGAGAACATACGCAGTATTTT
CDR3: CASSQEGRVGEHTQYF
D: TRBD2
J: TRBJ2-3
size: NA
V: TRBV3-1

DNA: TGTGCCTGGAGTTTGGGCGGGAGGAGCGAGCAGTACTTC
CDR3: CAWSLGGRSEQYF
D: TRBD2
J: TRBJ2-7
size: many
V: TRBV30

DNA: TGCAGTGCTAGAGTCGGGGCCGAGCAGTACTTC
CDR3: CSARVGAEQYF
D: NA
J: TRBJ2-7
size: many
V: TRBV20-1

DNA: TGTGCCAGCAGTGAAGCGCGAGGGGGCTCCGGGGAGCTGTTTTTT
CDR3: CASSEARGGSGELFF
D: TRBD1
J: TRBJ2-2
size: many
V: TRBV6-1

DNA: TGTGCCAGCGATACAGGGAATCCTTACGAGCAGTACTTC
CDR3: CASDTGNPYEQYF
D: NA
J: TRBJ2-7
size: many
V: TRBV2

DNA: TGTGCCAGCAGCCAAGCTGGGGTGGGGGAGACCCAGTACTTC
CDR3: CASSQAGVGETQYF
D: NA
J: TRBJ2-5
size: NA
V: TRBV14

DNA: TGTGCCATCAGTGAGTCATCCGGGACTAGCGGGAACAAAGAGACCCAGTACTTC
CDR3: CAISESSGTSGNKETQYF
D: TRBD2
J: TRBJ2-5
size: few
V: TRBV10-3

DNA: TGTGCCAGCAGTCCTGGACAGGTCTACGAGCAGTACTTC
CDR3: CASSPGQVYEQYF
D: TRBD1
J: TRBJ2-7
size: many
V: TRBV6-1

DNA: TGTGCCATCAGTGAAACCGGGAGCGTGGAAAACATTAAGTACTTC
CDR3: CAISETGSVENIKYF
D: NA
J: TRBJ2-4
size: few
V: TRBV10-3

DNA: TGTGCCAGCAGCGTAGCTCCGGGACGGAACTACGAGCAGTACTTC
CDR3: CASSVAPGRNYEQYF
D: NA
J: TRBJ2-7
size: many
V: TRBV9

DNA: TGTGCCAGCAGTTTATCTGAGGGGCTAGCCTACGAGCAGTACTTC
CDR3: CASSLSEGLAYEQYF
D: NA
J: TRBJ2-7
size: few
V: TRBV27

DNA: TGTGCCAGCTCACCAGTGGAAAGCTTAGCTTTCTTT
CDR3: CASSPVESLAFF
D: NA
J: TRBJ1-1
size: NA
V: TRBV18

DNA: TGTGCCAGCAGTGACGAAGTTTGGAGGGGAGGTGGCTACACCTTC
CDR3: CASSDEVWRGGGYTF
D: NA
J: TRBJ1-2
size: many
V: TRBV25-1

DNA: TGTGCCAGCAGTTACGAAGGGTACGAGGGTTCACCCCTCCACTTT
CDR3: CASSYEGYEGSPLHF
D: NA
J: TRBJ1-6
size: many
V: TRBV27

DNA: TGTGCCAGCAGCCTGACAGGTCCCTTGCCCGGGGAGCTGTTTTTT
CDR3: CASSLTGPLPGELFF
D: NA
J: TRBJ2-2
size: many
V: TRBV12-3/TRBV12-4

DNA: TGTGCCTTGGACAGGATAGCCTACACCTTC
CDR3: CALDRIAYTF
D: TRBD1
J: TRBJ1-2
size: many
V: TRBV30